The subject of this entry is one T cell receptor beta chain. V shed 3 bases, J shed 8 bases, and the junction held 10 bases outside the gene matches. Germline values: CDR1 SGDLS, CDR2 YYNGEE. The CDR3 extends over 14 amino acids. Libraries were prepared by immunoSEQ multiplex PCR; TCRdb keeps only in-frame clonotypes and omits some of them. The table lists tens of thousands of clones, 95% to 98% of them singletons. This sample is part of a study of technical replicates of blood from a few donors. The TCR was taken from a human donor in good health. The rearrangement uses TRBV9 and TRBJ1-2, with 7 bases lining up with TRBD1. Sequences were obtained from T cells isolated from PBMCs. The CDR3 DNA is TGTGCCAGCAGCGGGGACAGAGTCTATGGCGGCTACACCTTC. Protein: CASSGDRVYGGYTF. The full variable domain, completed using reference TRBV9 and TRBJ1-2, is DSGVTQTPKHLITATGQRVTLRCSPRSGDLSVYWYQQSLDQGLQFLIQYYNGEERAKGNILERFSAQQFPDLHSELNLSSLELGDSALYFCASSGDRVYGGYTFGSGTRLTVV.